These 15 T cell receptor beta chains were sequenced from one sample in a study of shared clonotypes between healthy human individuals. TCRdb's table, derived via immunoSEQ multiplex PCR, lists solely in-frame clones and lacks some. This sample has some 2,500,000 clones; 85% to 95% occur once, and the top ten carry 0.3% to 0.45%. Sequencing was carried out using naive CD4+ T cells from PBMCs. Subset in this sample: CD45RA+ positively selected. The receptors come from a man in his late teens or twenties in good health. Some clones in this sample may be carry-over from other donors' samples.

The V call is TRBV11-2, the J call TRBJ2-2; 7 nucleotides align to TRBD2. J gave up 3 bases and V 6 bases, and 10 bases lay outside the gene matches. Germline V gene sequence: CDR1 SGHAT, CDR2 FQNNGV. This CDR3 comprises 16 residues. CDR3 bases: TGTGCCAGCAGGGTGGCGGGAGCGGTCGACACCGGGGAGCTGTTTTTT. This translates into CASRVAGAVDTGELFF. The complete variable domain, with remaining parts taken from reference TRBV11-2 and TRBJ2-2, reads EAGVAQSPRYKIIEKRQSVAFWCNPISGHATLYWYQQILGQGPKLLIQFQNNGVVDDSQLPKDRFSAERLKGVDSTLKIQPAKLEDSAVYLCASRVAGAVDTGELFFGEGSRLTVL.

J is TRBJ1-2 and V is TRBV10-3; D gene uncertain. CDR1 and CDR2 (germline): ENHRY, SYGVKD. This CDR3 has 13 amino acids. The V end was cut by 6 bases, the J end by 0 bases, with 8 bases between. In DNA, the CDR3 is TGTGCCATCAGGGCAGCCCCTAACTATGGCTACACCTTC. This codes for CAIRAAPNYGYTF.

DNA for the CDR3: TGTGCCAGCAGCTCCAGGTTATGGTCAACTAATGAAAAACTGTTTTTT. Its protein product is CASSSRLWSTNEKLFF. The chain joins TRBV5-6 to TRBJ1-4, with unresolved D. Trimming pared 3 bases from V and 0 bases from J, leaving 12 bases between. The CDR3 runs to 16 residues. Germline assignment: CDR1 SGHDT and CDR2 YYEEEE. The full variable domain, completed using reference TRBV5-6 and TRBJ1-4, is DAGVTQSPTHLIKTRGQQVTLRCSPKSGHDTVSWYQQALGQGPQFIFQYYEEEERQRGNFPDRFSGHQFPNYSSELNVNALLLGDSALYLCASSSRLWSTNEKLFFGSGTQLSVL.

The V and J genes are TRBV7-8 and TRBJ2-7; TRBD1 matches 7 bases. The CDR3 has 13 amino acids. Unmatched junction bases numbered 1, after V lost 2 bases and J lost 3 bases. Germline-derived CDR1 and CDR2 are SGHVS and FQNEAQ. The DNA for the CDR3 is TGTGCCAGCAGCTTAAACAGGGGCTACGAGCAGTACTTC. It is translated as CASSLNRGYEQYF.

The genes are TRBV5-1 and TRBJ1-3, with TRBD1 identical over 9 bases. J gave up 4 bases and V 4 bases, and 6 bases lay outside the gene matches. Germline-derived CDR1 and CDR2 are SGHRS and YFSETQ. The CDR3 is 15 residues long. CDR3 sequence reads: CASSAGQGTGNTIYF. In DNA form, the CDR3 reads TGCGCCAGCAGCGCAGGACAGGGGACGGGAAACACCATATATTTT.

For this clone: The sample has other DNA sequences that encode this CDR3 too. The chain links TRBV18 to TRBJ2-5; no reliable D call. V lost 3 bases to trimming and J lost 5 bases, with 10 bases between them. Looked up from germline, CDR1 is KGHSH and CDR2 is LQKENI. CDR3 length equals 13 residues. CDR3: CASSPGLRETQYF. The CDR3 DNA follows: TGTGCCAGCTCACCCGGCCTTCGGGAGACCCAGTACTTC. The variable domain in full, completed from reference TRBV18 and TRBJ2-5, reads NAGVMQNPRHLVRRRGQEARLRCSPMKGHSHVYWYRQLPEEGLKFMVYLQKENIIDESGMPKERFSAEFPKEGPSILRIQQVVRGDSAAYFCASSPGLRETQYFGPGTRLLVL.

The J gene is TRBJ1-3, the V gene TRBV5-8; D ambiguous. The CDR3 spans 12 residues. Germline CDR1 reads SGHTS; CDR2 reads YDEGEE. With 4 bases removed from V and 4 bases from J, the gap between germline ends came to 6 bases. CDR3 in DNA: TGTGCCAGCAGCACCACAGGAAACACCATATATTTT. Its translation is CASSTTGNTIYF.

CDR3 region: CASSPNQGASSYGYTF. CDR3 DNA: TGCGCCAGCAGCCCCAATCAGGGGGCGAGCAGCTATGGCTACACCTTC. The gene calls are TRBV5-1 and TRBJ1-2; 8 bases match TRBD1. Losses at the gene ends were 4 bases for V and 4 bases for J; bases not matched to a gene: 12. The CDR3 extends over 16 amino acids. CDR1 is SGHRS, CDR2 YFSETQ, per germline. The variable domain in full, completed from reference TRBV5-1 and TRBJ1-2, reads KAGVTQTPRYLIKTRGQQVTLSCSPISGHRSVSWYQQTPGQGLQFLFEYFSETQRNKGNFPGRFSGRQFSNSRSEMNVSTLELGDSALYLCASSPNQGASSYGYTFGSGTRLTVV.

The chain carries TRBV7-9 and TRBJ2-3, with D possibly being TRBD2 (6 bases). CDR3 size: 14 residues. Germline values: CDR1 SEHNR, CDR2 FQNEAQ (reference sequence). V shed 1 base and J shed 5 bases, with 10 bases lying between them. The CDR3 coding sequence is TGTGCCAGCAGCTTAGTCGGGGGAGTAGATACGCAGTATTTT. Protein sequence: CASSLVGGVDTQYF.

The V and J genes are TRBV7-6 and TRBJ2-1, with 10 bases aligning to TRBD1. The CDR3 contains 15 residues. The trim removed 5 bases at V and 7 bases at J, leaving 8 bases unmatched. The V gene's germline CDR1 is SGHVS and CDR2 FNYEAQ. CDR3 sequence: CASSARQGARNEQFF. The CDR3 DNA reads as TGTGCCAGCAGCGCAAGACAGGGGGCCCGGAATGAGCAGTTCTTC.

This clone was seen just once. The chain recombines TRBV11-3 with TRBJ1-1; D is undetermined. Per the germline V gene, CDR1 is SGHNT and CDR2 is YENEEA. The CDR3 is 13 amino acids. V was pared by 3 bases and J by 1 base, with 6 bases between. The DNA for the CDR3 is TGTGCCAGCAGCTTCACAGCGAACACTGAAGCTTTCTTT. Residues: CASSFTANTEAFF.

Here the CDR3 DNA reads TGTGCCAGCAGCTCGCCGGGGAACACTGAAGCTTTCTTT. Its protein product is CASSSPGNTEAFF. This chain links TRBV7-8 with TRBJ1-1; no clear D. From germline, CDR1 is SGHVS and CDR2 FQNEAQ. The germline V and J ends were trimmed by 4 bases and 1 base, with 7 bases remaining between them. The CDR3 is made up of 13 amino acids.

The chain couples TRBV7-7 to TRBJ1-1; 7 nucleotides align to TRBD1. V shed 0 bases, J shed 6 bases, and the junction held 10 bases outside the gene matches. CDR1 and CDR2 from the germline V gene are SSHAT and FNYEAQ (reference sequence). This CDR3 region has 16 residues. The CDR3 is CASSLAPTGPGAEAFF. The CDR3 DNA sequence: TGTGCCAGCAGCTTAGCGCCGACAGGGCCGGGAGCTGAAGCTTTCTTT.

J is TRBJ2-7 and V is TRBV7-2, with D unclear. In germline, CDR1 is SGHTA, CDR2 FQGNSA. The V and J ends lost 2 bases and 9 bases respectively, with 23 bases between them. This CDR3 has 16 amino acids. CDR3 region: CASSLLVGQAPVGQYF. The DNA of the CDR3 is TGTGCCAGCAGCTTATTGGTGGGCCAGGCCCCCGTTGGGCAGTACTTC.

As DNA, the CDR3 is TGTGCCAGCAGTGAAGAATCCAGGGTCTACGAGCAGTACTTC. Translating gives CASSEESRVYEQYF. This sequence joins TRBV6-1 and TRBJ2-7; D might be TRBD1 (5 bases). The length of the CDR3 is 14 residues. Germline CDR1 MNHNS, CDR2 SASEGT. The V end was cut by 1 base, the J end by 3 bases, with 10 bases between.